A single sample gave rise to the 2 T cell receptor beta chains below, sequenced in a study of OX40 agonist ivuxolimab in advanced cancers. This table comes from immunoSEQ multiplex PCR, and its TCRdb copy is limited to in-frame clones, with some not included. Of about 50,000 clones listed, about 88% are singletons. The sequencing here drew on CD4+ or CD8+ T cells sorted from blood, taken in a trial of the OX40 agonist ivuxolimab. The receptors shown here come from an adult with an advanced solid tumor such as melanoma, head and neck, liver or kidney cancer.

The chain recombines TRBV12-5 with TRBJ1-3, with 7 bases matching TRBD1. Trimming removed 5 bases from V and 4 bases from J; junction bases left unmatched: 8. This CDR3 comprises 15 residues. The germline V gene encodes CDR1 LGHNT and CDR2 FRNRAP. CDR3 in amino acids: CASGRPPGQGNTIYF. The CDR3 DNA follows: TGTGCTAGTGGTCGACCACCGGGACAGGGAAACACCATATATTTT.

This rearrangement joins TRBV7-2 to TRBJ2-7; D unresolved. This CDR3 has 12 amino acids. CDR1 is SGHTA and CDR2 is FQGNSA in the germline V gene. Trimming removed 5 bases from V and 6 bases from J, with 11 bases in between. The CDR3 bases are TGTGCCAGCAGCCGAGCCACCCCCGAGCAGTACTTC. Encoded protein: CASSRATPEQYF.